This T cell receptor (beta chain) is drawn from a study of T cell changes during pregnancy in multiple sclerosis. Sequencing was performed with immunoSEQ multiplex PCR; in TCRdb, only in-frame clones are kept and a portion is missing. The repertoire holds tens of thousands of clones, about 88% seen once, with around 6.8% in the top ten. Germline V gives CDR1 SGHVS, CDR2 FQNEAQ. Trimming pared 2 bases from V and 0 bases from J, leaving 19 bases between. CDR3 length equals 19 residues. The receptor comes from a female donor with multiple sclerosis, enrolled in a pregnancy study. This specimen was CD8+ T cells from peripheral blood mononuclear cells, taken in the second trimester of pregnancy. V gene TRBV7-8 combines with J gene TRBJ2-2, with D perhaps TRBD2 (5 bases). CDR3 coding DNA: TGTGCCAGCAGCTTACGCTCTGACCGACTACCCGCGAACACCGGGGAGCTGTTTTTT. Protein product: CASSLRSDRLPANTGELFF.